A selection of T cell receptor beta chains follows, all from one sample in a study of blood T cell repertoires in COVID-19. The assay was immunoSEQ multiplex PCR, and TCRdb's table has in-frame clones only and misses some. The sample contains roughly 350,000 clones, 88% of which appear only once. Input material: peripheral blood. Every receptor here comes from a woman in her sixties or seventies with COVID-19, enrolled during active disease. The CDR3 runs from the conserved cysteine through the conserved F or W. A D gene is named only where the DNA matches it firmly. Clone size is not always given. Where it is, it says once, few, many or a class for expanded clones.

d_call clone_size j_call v_call cdr3_nt cdr3_aa
TRBD2 NA TRBJ2-3 TRBV5-4 TGTGCCAGCAGCTCGGATACTAGCGGGGGGACAGATACGCAGTATTTT CASSSDTSGGTDTQYF
NA NA TRBJ1-1 TRBV6-4 TGTGCCAGCAGTGACTCGTCAGGGACTGAAGCTTTCTTT CASSDSSGTEAFF
NA NA TRBJ1-1 TRBV24-1 TGTGCCACCAGTGATTCGCGGGAGGGGGGCACTGAAGCTTTCTTT CATSDSREGGTEAFF
NA NA TRBJ2-2 TRBV5-8 TGTGCCAGCAAAACCCCATGGGGCAGCGGGGAGCTGTTTTTT CASKTPWGSGELFF
NA NA TRBJ1-1 TRBV9 TGTGCCAGCAGCGTATCAGGGCAGCCGGGCACTGAAGCTTTCTTT CASSVSGQPGTEAFF
NA NA TRBJ1-3 TRBV6-1 TGTGCCAGCAGTGAGAACAGGGGAAACACCATATATTTT CASSENRGNTIYF
TRBD1 once TRBJ1-5 TRBV6-2/TRBV6-3 TGTGCCAGCAGTTACTCGGTGGGCAGGGGGCAGGATCAGCCCCAGCATTTT CASSYSVGRGQDQPQHF
NA NA TRBJ1-4 TRBV10-3 TGTGCCATCAGTGAGAGAGAAGAAACTAATGAAAAACTGTTTTTT CAISEREETNEKLFF
TRBD1 NA TRBJ1-2 TRBV3-1/TRBV3-2 TGTGCCAGCAGCCAAGCCGGGACAGGGGATGGCTACACCTTC CASSQAGTGDGYTF
NA NA TRBJ1-3 TRBV7-6 TGTGCCAGCAGCTTAATATCAGGGACTGGAAACACCATATATTTT CASSLISGTGNTIYF
TRBD1 NA TRBJ2-1 TRBV5-4 TGTGCCAGCAGCCGGGACAGGGATGATGAGCAGTTCTTC CASSRDRDDEQFF
NA NA TRBJ2-5 TRBV18 TGTGCCAGCTCACGTAGCGGCAGCCAAGAGACCCAGTACTTC CASSRSGSQETQYF
NA NA TRBJ1-6 TRBV7-6 TGTGCCAGCAGCTTAGCACCGGATTCACCCCTCCACTTT CASSLAPDSPLHF
NA NA TRBJ1-4 TRBV9 TGTGCCAGCAGCGGGCCCGGGCAGGGTCTCTCCCCTCCTAATGAAAAACTGTTTTTT CASSGPGQGLSPPNEKLFF
NA NA TRBJ2-2 TRBV5-1 TGCGCCACACAACCCGAGACAGGAGGCACCGGGGAGCTGTTTTTT CATQPETGGTGELFF
NA few TRBJ2-7 TRBV27 TGTGCCAGCAGTTACCAGGGGACGCACTACGAGCAGTACTTC CASSYQGTHYEQYF
NA NA TRBJ1-2 TRBV29-1 TGCAGCGGACTGACTGAGGGCTATGGCTACACCTTC CSGLTEGYGYTF